The text below deals with one T cell receptor (beta chain). The sample comes from a study of blood T cell repertoires in COVID-19. Study background: The study drew acute and convalescent COVID-19 samples from the United States, Italy and Spain. From T cells, B-cell-depleted T cells, or PBMCs came the material, which was cDNA or gDNA.

Assay: immunoSEQ multiplex PCR; the TCRdb copy retains only in-frame clones and omits some. The table has under 200,000 clones, 89% seen once. The germline CDR1 and CDR2 sequences are SQVTM and ANQGSEA. The CDR3 runs to 11 residues. Trimming removed 8 bases at V and 0 bases at J, with 7 bases between. Researchers sorted participants into cohorts using their self-reported clinical history. Cohort 3 recovered donors had two negative PCRs, clearance, or symptom resolution. The chain employs TRBV29-1 and TRBJ1-1; no firm D call. Material for sequencing was PBMCs or T cells enriched from blood (not recorded which). This clonotype was sampled from a young woman who had recovered from COVID-19. CDR3 region: CSIRVNTEAFF. The CDR3 DNA sequence: TGCAGCATAAGAGTGAACACTGAAGCTTTCTTT.